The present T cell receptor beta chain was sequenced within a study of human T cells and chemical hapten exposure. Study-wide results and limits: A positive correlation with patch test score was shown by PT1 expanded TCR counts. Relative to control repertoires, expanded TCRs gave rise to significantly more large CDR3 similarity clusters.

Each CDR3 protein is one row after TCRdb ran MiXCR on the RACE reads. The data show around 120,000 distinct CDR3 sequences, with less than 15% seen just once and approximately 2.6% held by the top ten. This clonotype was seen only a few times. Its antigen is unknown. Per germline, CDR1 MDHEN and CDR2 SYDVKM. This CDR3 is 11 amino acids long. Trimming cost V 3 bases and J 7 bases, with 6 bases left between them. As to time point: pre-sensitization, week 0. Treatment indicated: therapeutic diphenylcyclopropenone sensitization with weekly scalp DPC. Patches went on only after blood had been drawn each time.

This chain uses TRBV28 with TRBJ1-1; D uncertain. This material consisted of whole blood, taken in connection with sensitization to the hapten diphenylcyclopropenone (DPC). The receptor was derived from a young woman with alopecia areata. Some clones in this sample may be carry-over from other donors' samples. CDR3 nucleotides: TGTGCCAGCAGTTTTTGGGGTGAAGCTTTCTTT. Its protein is CASSFWGEAFF.